This is a list of T cell receptor beta chains from one sample in a study of blood T cell repertoires in COVID-19. The data were produced by immunoSEQ multiplex PCR, yet TCRdb's version contains in-frame clones alone and is incomplete. Among over 100,000 clones listed, over 75% were seen once. Source material: peripheral blood. The receptors stem from a man between 60 and 70 years old with active or convalescent COVID-19. CDR3s include the opening cysteine and the closing phenylalanine or tryptophan. A D gene is named only where the DNA matches it firmly. Only some rows state a clone size, as once, few, many or a class for expanded clones.

d_call | j_call | clone_size | v_call | cdr3_aa | cdr3_nt
. | TRBJ2-5 | . | TRBV10-1 | CASNESKETQYF | TGCGCCAGCAACGAAAGCAAAGAGACCCAGTACTTC
. | TRBJ2-4 | . | TRBV7-8 | CASGAPLRLAKNIQYF | TGTGCCAGCGGGGCCCCGCTACGGTTAGCCAAAAACATTCAGTACTTC
. | TRBJ1-5 | . | TRBV7-8 | CASSLGIQVSNQPQHF | TGTGCCAGCAGCTTGGGTATACAGGTTAGCAATCAGCCCCAGCATTTT
. | TRBJ1-2 | . | TRBV19 | CASSILQASNYGYTF | TGTGCCAGTAGTATATTGCAGGCCTCTAACTATGGCTACACCTTC
. | TRBJ2-7 | . | TRBV29-1 | CSVLDTPMQYF | TGCAGCGTCCTCGACACCCCCATGCAGTACTTC
. | TRBJ2-1 | . | TRBV1 | CTSSLIGANCSYNEQFF | TGCACCAGCAGCCTCATTGGGGCAAACTGCTCCTACAATGAGCAGTTCTTC
TRBD2 | TRBJ2-2 | few | TRBV6-2/TRBV6-3 | CASSALAGTGELFF | TGTGCCAGCAGTGCTCTAGCGGGGACCGGGGAGCTGTTTTTT
. | TRBJ2-7 | . | TRBV6-2/TRBV6-3 | CASSNTLEQYF | TGTGCCAGCAGTAACACCTTAGAGCAGTACTTC
TRBD1 | TRBJ2-3 | . | TRBV25-1 | CASSEAPGQGWYF | TGTGCCAGCAGTGAAGCCCCAGGACAGGGGTGGTATTTT
. | TRBJ2-1 | . | TRBV28 | CASSFRTLLSYNEQFF | TGTGCCAGCAGTTTCCGGACACTTCTCTCCTACAATGAGCAGTTCTTC
. | TRBJ2-1 | . | TRBV11-2 | CASSLGQPNEQFF | TGTGCCAGCAGCTTAGGACAGCCTAATGAGCAGTTCTTC
. | TRBJ1-1 | . | TRBV2 | CASSTIRGNTEAFF | TGTGCCAGCAGTACCATTAGGGGTAACACTGAAGCTTTCTTT
TRBD1 | TRBJ2-2 | . | TRBV27 | CASSLFRDRGELFF | TGTGCCAGCAGTTTATTCCGGGACAGGGGGGAGCTGTTTTTT
TRBD2 | TRBJ2-7 | . | TRBV5-1 | CASSPGREEQYF | TGCGCCAGCAGCCCTGGGAGGGAAGAGCAGTACTTC
TRBD1 | TRBJ1-4 | . | TRBV4-3 | CASSQGPRQGLGEKLFF | TGCGCCAGCAGCCAGGGGCCAAGACAGGGGCTGGGTGAAAAACTGTTTTTT
TRBD2 | TRBJ2-7 | . | TRBV19 | CASSPLGGVAGVYEQYF | TGTGCCAGTAGTCCGCTAGGAGGGGTAGCGGGAGTCTACGAGCAGTACTTC
. | TRBJ2-1 | . | TRBV5-1 | CASSLGGGGSSQGEQFF | TGCGCCAGCAGCTTGGGAGGAGGTGGGTCCTCCCAAGGTGAGCAGTTCTTC
TRBD1 | TRBJ1-2 | . | TRBV7-3 | CASSLSPGQNYGYTF | TGTGCCAGCAGCTTATCCCCGGGACAGAACTATGGCTACACCTTC
TRBD2 | TRBJ2-1 | few | TRBV5-1 | CASSPKTSGGEQFF | TGCGCCAGCAGCCCCAAGACTAGCGGCGGGGAGCAGTTCTTC
. | TRBJ1-1 | . | TRBV7-2 | CASSLGTMNTEAFF | TGTGCCAGCAGCTTAGGCACTATGAACACTGAAGCTTTCTTT
TRBD1 | TRBJ1-5 | . | TRBV27 | CASSSTGEVDQPQHF | TGTGCCAGCAGTTCTACAGGGGAGGTGGATCAGCCCCAGCATTTT
TRBD2 | TRBJ2-4 | . | TRBV7-2 | CASSRGLAENIQYF | TGTGCCAGCAGCCGTGGACTAGCGGAAAACATTCAGTACTTC
. | TRBJ2-6 | . | TRBV29-1 | CSVDGAAGANVLTF | TGCAGCGTTGATGGGGCAGCTGGGGCCAACGTCCTGACTTTC
. | TRBJ2-1 | . | TRBV2 | CASNGLLGEQFF | TGTGCCAGCAACGGACTTCTAGGGGAGCAGTTCTTC
TRBD1 | TRBJ2-3 | once | TRBV7-9 | CASSRGTGGTDTQYF | TGTGCCAGCAGTCGTGGGACAGGGGGCACAGATACGCAGTATTTT
. | TRBJ2-1 | once | TRBV27 | CASSFLHNEQFF | TGTGCCAGCAGTTTTCTCCACAATGAGCAGTTCTTC
. | TRBJ2-7 | many | TRBV6-5 | CASSQTRGGYEQYF | TGTGCCAGCAGTCAGACGCGAGGAGGCTACGAGCAGTACTTC